What follows are 2 T cell receptor beta chains derived from one specimen sequenced in a study of Ad26.COV2.S vaccination and SARS-CoV-2 variants. Indicated treatment: around 19 received Ad26.COV2.S at low or high dose, single or two shots; a few received placebo; per-sample allocation not given. Vaccine and placebo recipients were sampled on day 63 after the first injection. TCRdb's table, derived via immunoSEQ multiplex PCR, lists solely in-frame clones and lacks some. Here the sample spans under 300,000 clones, roughly 89% being singletons. The source material was peripheral blood, sampled in a trial of Ad26.COV2.S vaccine versus placebo. Receptors were obtained from a person between 18 and 65 years old who received the Ad26.COV2.S COVID-19 vaccine or a placebo.

The rearrangement joins TRBV11-3 to TRBJ2-2; D is perhaps TRBD2 (5 bases). Germline lookup yields CDR1 SGHNT and CDR2 YENEEA. Trimming took 3 bases from V and 6 from J, leaving 11 bases between them. This CDR3 is built from 14 residues. This CDR3 is CASSLYRAAGELFF. The CDR3 DNA reads TGTGCCAGCAGCTTGTACAGAGCGGCCGGGGAGCTGTTTTTT. Supplemented by reference TRBV11-3 and TRBJ2-2, the full variable domain reads EAGVVQSPRYKIIEKKQPVAFWCNPISGHNTLYWYLQNLGQGPELLIRYENEEAVDDSQLPKDRFSAERLKGVDSTLKIQPAELGDSAVYLCASSLYRAAGELFFGEGSRLTVL.

The chain couples TRBV27 to TRBJ1-2; 7 bases agree with TRBD1. Germline CDR1 MNHEY, CDR2 SMNVEV (reference sequence). The CDR3 length is 14 residues. Trimming cost V 4 bases and J 3 bases; bases outside gene matches: 5. The CDR3 nucleotides are TGTGCCAGCAGTTATGGGGACAGACACTATGGCTACACCTTC. It specifies CASSYGDRHYGYTF.